The 15 T cell receptor beta chains given below trace back to one sample, sequenced in a study of CD8+CD57+ T cells in acquired aplastic anemia. Genomic DNA was employed as the template in profiling TCR beta VDJ and CDR3. MiXCR, run by TCRdb on the reads, gives a single entry per CDR3 protein. In the table there are roughly 500,000 distinct CDR3 sequences, around 33% of which are singletons. Flow cytometry had shown expanded CD8+CD57+ cells in the patients chosen for sequencing. Input material: sorted CD4+, CD8+, or CD8+CD57+ T cells (not recorded which) from PBMCs. The receptors here all came from a human donor with aplastic anemia.

This clonotype was observed many times. This chain uses TRBV6-5 with TRBJ2-2; 13 positions match TRBD2. Germline assignment: CDR1 MNHEY and CDR2 SVGAGI. The CDR3 extends over 16 amino acids. After removal of 2 bases from V and 6 bases from J, the junction contained 3 bases not matched to a gene. CDR3 region: CASSYLTSGRPGELFF. The CDR3 DNA follows: TGTGCCAGCAGTTACCTGACTAGCGGGAGGCCCGGGGAGCTGTTTTTT.

This clonotype was seen ten or more times. The rearrangement uses TRBV7-3 and TRBJ2-7; 7 bases map to TRBD2. CDR3 size: 14 residues. The J segment lost 5 bases and the V segment lost 3 bases, leaving 7 bases of the junction unmatched. Germline V gene lookup returns CDR1 SGHTA and CDR2 FQGTGA. The CDR3 here is CASSFKAGDNEQYF. CDR3 in DNA: TGTGCCAGCAGCTTTAAGGCGGGGGATAACGAGCAGTACTTC.

Notes on this clonotype: A much larger clone is a single base away; this may be a read error. The chain uses TRBV10-3 and TRBJ1-5; D gene ambiguous. The germline gives CDR1 ENHRY, CDR2 SYGVKD. The V end was cut by 5 bases, the J end by 5 bases, with 13 bases between. CDR3 length: 14 residues. The CDR3 loop reads CAISKRPVDQPQHF. The DNA for the CDR3 is TGTGCCATCAGTAAACGACCGGTTGATCAGCCCCAGCATTTT.

The chain uses TRBV10-1 and TRBJ2-7, with 7 bases lining up with TRBD1. Germline assignment: CDR1 WNHNN and CDR2 SYGVQD (reference sequence). This CDR3 region has 14 residues. Trimming took 6 bases from V and 6 from J; bases not matched to a gene: 11. The CDR3 sequence is CASSRERTGGEQYF. The CDR3 coding sequence is TGCGCCAGCAGCAGAGAACGGACAGGCGGCGAGCAGTACTTC.

This clonotype was seen a handful of times. The chain has TRBV20-1 and TRBJ1-6; D is unclear. CDR3 length equals 16 residues. CDR1 DFQATT and CDR2 SNEGSKA come from the germline V gene (reference sequence). V was cut by 0 bases and J by 0 bases, with 9 bases left in between. Here the CDR3 reads CSARDSGSSYNSPLHF. The CDR3 nucleotides read TGCAGTGCTAGAGATAGCGGGAGCTCCTATAATTCACCCCTCCACTTT.

In its sample, this clonotype was seen a few times. The V and J genes are TRBV7-2 and TRBJ2-5; D perhaps matches TRBD1 (6 bases). V lost 6 bases, J lost 5 bases, and 16 bases lay in between. Germline CDR1 reads SGHTA; CDR2 reads FQGNSA. The CDR3 totals 14 residues. CDR3 residues: CASSLTGIRETQYF. The DNA of the CDR3 is TGTGCCAGCAGTTTAACAGGGATTCGGGAGACCCAGTACTTC.

This clonotype was seen at least ten times. The chain links TRBV5-1 to TRBJ2-3, with 11 positions matching TRBD2. V lost 5 bases, J lost 1 base, and 3 bases stayed unmatched. The length of the CDR3 is 15 residues. CDR1 is SGHRS and CDR2 is YFSETQ in the germline V gene. The CDR3 protein is CASRTSGSGTDTQYF. CDR3 coding DNA: TGCGCCAGCAGAACTAGCGGGAGCGGCACAGATACGCAGTATTTT.

This chain uses TRBV11-2 with TRBJ2-1, with D uncertain. Trimming removed 5 bases at V and 0 bases at J, with 11 bases between. Germline values: CDR1 SGHAT, CDR2 FQNNGV. CDR3 size: 15 residues. CDR3 coding DNA: TGTGCCAGCAGCCGCCGCGATAGCTCCTACAATGAGCAGTTCTTC. This gives the protein CASSRRDSSYNEQFF.

The V and J genes are TRBV4-2 and TRBJ1-6, with D tentatively TRBD1 (6 bases). Germline CDR1 and CDR2: LGHNA and YNFKEQ. This CDR3 region has 14 residues. V dropped 0 bases and J dropped 10 bases, with 10 bases sitting between them. The CDR3 region has the DNA TGTGCCAGCAGCCAAGATAACAGGGAATCACCCCTCCACTTT. Amino acid sequence: CASSQDNRESPLHF.

The genes are TRBV30 and TRBJ1-1; D may be TRBD1 (5 bases). In germline, CDR1 is GTSNPN, CDR2 SVGIG (reference sequence). Between the trimmed V and J ends, which lost 5 bases and 1 base, there was a span of 8 bases. The length of the CDR3 is 12 residues. Here the CDR3 reads CAWETENTEAFF. CDR3 sequence (DNA): TGTGCCTGGGAGACAGAGAACACTGAAGCTTTCTTT.

This clonotype was observed a few times. V is TRBV9 and J is TRBJ2-7; D may be TRBD1 (5 bases). Deletions cut 4 bases from V and 1 base from J, with 24 bases between. Per germline, CDR1 SGDLS and CDR2 YYNGEE. The CDR3 contains 18 residues. CDR3 bases: TGTGCCAGCAGCCCTTACGCCGGACACCGAGGCGGTTCCTACGAGCAGTACTTC. Translating gives CASSPYAGHRGGSYEQYF.

This clonotype was counted only a few times. The V gene is TRBV9, the J gene TRBJ2-6; D is ambiguous. Trimming removed 3 bases at V and 2 bases at J, with 15 bases between. This CDR3 is built from 17 residues. Germline V gene sequence: CDR1 SGDLS, CDR2 YYNGEE. The CDR3 loop is CASSEGAFGPGANVLTF. The CDR3 nucleotides are TGTGCCAGCAGCGAGGGCGCATTCGGACCTGGGGCCAACGTCCTGACTTTC.

This clonotype was observed many times. This rearrangement joins TRBV10-3 to TRBJ1-2; D possibly corresponds to TRBD1 (6 bases). Trimming left V 0 bases short and J 1 base short, with 9 bases between. Germline V gene lookup returns CDR1 ENHRY and CDR2 SYGVKD. The CDR3 extends over 15 amino acids. The CDR3 protein is CAISESGGVNYGYTF. CDR3 DNA sequence: TGTGCCATCAGTGAGTCGGGGGGCGTTAACTATGGCTACACCTTC.

This sequence joins TRBV19 and TRBJ2-2; no definite D call. CDR1 and CDR2 (germline): LNHDA, SQIVND (reference sequence). Deletions cut 7 bases from V and 4 bases from J, with 10 bases between. The length of the CDR3 is 13 residues. The CDR3 sequence is CASTPQTTGELFF. The CDR3 nucleotides are TGTGCCAGTACCCCACAGACCACCGGGGAGCTGTTTTTT.

The CDR3 protein is CASSPVPGQGTYEQYF. Written as DNA, the CDR3 is TGTGCCAGCAGCCCCGTTCCGGGACAGGGGACCTACGAGCAGTACTTC. The V and J genes are TRBV9 and TRBJ2-7, with TRBD1 matching over 10 bases. With V trimmed by 4 bases and J by 2 bases, 9 bases remained unmatched. The CDR3 runs to 16 residues. Germline V gene sequence: CDR1 SGDLS, CDR2 YYNGEE.